A selection of T cell receptor beta chains follows, all from one sample in a study of T cell repertoires in cytomegalovirus infection. Their antigen targets remain unknown. Via MiXCR, TCRdb re-called the reads, giving one row per CDR3 protein. This repertoire shows approximately 300,000 distinct CDR3 sequences, under 35% found once; its top ten account for over 15%. The sequencing used cultured PBMCs, collected from culture after CMV antigen stimulation. The receptors were gathered from a human donor in good health (CMV status not recorded). Some clones in this sample may be carry-over from other donors' samples. The CDR3 runs from the conserved cysteine through the conserved F or W. The D gene is left open where the match is weak. Size values are once, few and many counts, or a class for expanded clones, and some rows have none.

J gene: TRBJ1-1
clone size: few
D gene: .
V gene: TRBV4-1
CDR3 length: 18
CDR3 DNA: TGCGCCAGCAGCCAATCTCCCTCCAAGACGGGAGGGAACACTGAAGCTTTCTTT
CDR3 protein: CASSQSPSKTGGNTEAFF

J gene: TRBJ1-2
clone size: .
D gene: .
V gene: TRBV30
CDR3 length: 12
CDR3 DNA: TGTGCCTGGACCGGGGGGAACTATGGCTACACCTTC
CDR3 protein: CAWTGGNYGYTF

J gene: TRBJ2-5
clone size: few
D gene: TRBD2
V gene: TRBV7-2
CDR3 length: 15
CDR3 DNA: TGTGCCAGCAGCTTGGCCGGGACTACCCAAGAGACCCAGTACTTC
CDR3 protein: CASSLAGTTQETQYF

J gene: TRBJ1-2
clone size: few
D gene: .
V gene: TRBV11-2
CDR3 length: 14
CDR3 DNA: TGTGCCAGCAGCTCCCCCAGGACCCCTTACGGCTACACCTTC
CDR3 protein: CASSSPRTPYGYTF

J gene: TRBJ1-2
clone size: .
D gene: TRBD1
V gene: TRBV6-5
CDR3 length: 15
CDR3 DNA: TGTGCCAGCAGTTACCGGGGACAGGCCCCCTATGGCTACACCTTC
CDR3 protein: CASSYRGQAPYGYTF

J gene: TRBJ2-7
clone size: many
D gene: .
V gene: TRBV18
CDR3 length: 15
CDR3 DNA: TGTGCCAGCTCACCACGACTCACAGGGTCTTACGAGCAGTACTTC
CDR3 protein: CASSPRLTGSYEQYF

J gene: TRBJ2-5
clone size: few
D gene: TRBD2
V gene: TRBV20-1
CDR3 length: 15
CDR3 DNA: TGCAGTGCTAGAGATTCGGCGGGGGGGAGCGAGACCCAGTACTTC
CDR3 protein: CSARDSAGGSETQYF

J gene: TRBJ2-5
clone size: .
D gene: .
V gene: TRBV6-8
CDR3 length: 12
CDR3 DNA: TGTGCCAGTACATCAGGGCGAGAGACCCAGTACTTC
CDR3 protein: CASTSGRETQYF

J gene: TRBJ2-1
clone size: few
D gene: TRBD2
V gene: TRBV7-3
CDR3 length: 14
CDR3 DNA: TGTGCCAGCAGCGTTAGCGGGGGAGGCCATGAGCAGTTCTTC
CDR3 protein: CASSVSGGGHEQFF

J gene: TRBJ1-5
clone size: many
D gene: .
V gene: TRBV19
CDR3 length: 14
CDR3 DNA: TGTGCCAGTAGTATGGGCAGTAACAATCAGCCCCAGCATTTT
CDR3 protein: CASSMGSNNQPQHF

J gene: TRBJ2-1
clone size: .
D gene: .
V gene: TRBV19
CDR3 length: 13
CDR3 DNA: TGTGCCAGCTCCGGGACTCCGACGGTGGAGCAGTTCTTC
CDR3 protein: CASSGTPTVEQFF

J gene: TRBJ1-3
clone size: few
D gene: TRBD1
V gene: TRBV11-2
CDR3 length: 13
CDR3 DNA: TGTGCCAGCAGCTTCGACAGGGATTACACCATATATTTT
CDR3 protein: CASSFDRDYTIYF

J gene: TRBJ2-7
clone size: many
D gene: .
V gene: TRBV7-9
CDR3 length: 14
CDR3 DNA: TGTGCCAGCAGCTTTAAGGGGACCCCCTACGAGCAGTACTTC
CDR3 protein: CASSFKGTPYEQYF

J gene: TRBJ2-7
clone size: .
D gene: .
V gene: TRBV24-1
CDR3 length: 14
CDR3 DNA: TGTGCCACCAATCCACCTGAGGGCTCCTACGAGCAGTACTTC
CDR3 protein: CATNPPEGSYEQYF

J gene: TRBJ2-3
clone size: few
D gene: TRBD2
V gene: TRBV12-3/TRBV12-4
CDR3 length: 16
CDR3 DNA: TGTGCCAGCAGTTTGGTGGGGGGGGTTGGTACAGATACGCAGTATTTT
CDR3 protein: CASSLVGGVGTDTQYF

J gene: TRBJ1-4
clone size: .
D gene: .
V gene: TRBV4-2
CDR3 length: 12
CDR3 DNA: TGTGCCAGCAGCCAAGCCAATGAAAAACTGTTTTTT
CDR3 protein: CASSQANEKLFF

J gene: TRBJ2-1
clone size: many
D gene: TRBD2
V gene: TRBV18
CDR3 length: 15
CDR3 DNA: TGTGCCAGCTCACCCCGGGGGGGCGTCTACAATGAGCAGTTCTTC
CDR3 protein: CASSPRGGVYNEQFF

J gene: TRBJ2-7
clone size: .
D gene: .
V gene: TRBV27
CDR3 length: 16
CDR3 DNA: TGTGCCAGCAGTTTCTCGGGGGGGACAGTCACCTACGAGCAGTACTTC
CDR3 protein: CASSFSGGTVTYEQYF

J gene: TRBJ2-5
clone size: few
D gene: TRBD1
V gene: TRBV12-3/TRBV12-4
CDR3 length: 15
CDR3 DNA: TGTGCCAGCAGGGAAACAGGACAGGGGCAAGAGACCCAGTACTTC
CDR3 protein: CASRETGQGQETQYF

J gene: TRBJ1-1
clone size: few
D gene: TRBD1
V gene: TRBV7-8
CDR3 length: 17
CDR3 DNA: TGTGCCAGCAGCCCCCGACGGACTGACAGGGGGAACACTGAAGCTTTCTTT
CDR3 protein: CASSPRRTDRGNTEAFF

J gene: TRBJ1-3
clone size: few
D gene: .
V gene: TRBV6-1
CDR3 length: 17
CDR3 DNA: TGTGCCAGCAGTTTCAACCCTCAGGGGTCTTCTGGAAACACCATATATTTT
CDR3 protein: CASSFNPQGSSGNTIYF

J gene: TRBJ1-1
clone size: many
D gene: .
V gene: TRBV7-3
CDR3 length: 13
CDR3 DNA: TGTGCCAGCAGCTCGCCTGGGAACACTGAAGCTTTCTTT
CDR3 protein: CASSSPGNTEAFF

J gene: TRBJ2-1
clone size: .
D gene: .
V gene: TRBV19
CDR3 length: 15
CDR3 DNA: TGTGCCAGTAGTTTTCGGGGCCCCTCCTACAATGAGCAGTTCTTC
CDR3 protein: CASSFRGPSYNEQFF

J gene: TRBJ1-5
clone size: many
D gene: .
V gene: TRBV7-9
CDR3 length: 17
CDR3 DNA: TGTGCCAGCAGCTTAGGATCGGGGAGTGGGAGCAATCAGCCCCAGCATTTT
CDR3 protein: CASSLGSGSGSNQPQHF

J gene: TRBJ1-1
clone size: once
D gene: .
V gene: TRBV12-3/TRBV12-4
CDR3 length: 15
CDR3 DNA: TGTGCCAGCAGCAATGAAGGGGTAATGAACACTGAAGCTTTCTTT
CDR3 protein: CASSNEGVMNTEAFF

J gene: TRBJ2-1
clone size: .
D gene: .
V gene: TRBV9
CDR3 length: 16
CDR3 DNA: TGTGCCAGCAGCGTATTTAGTTCGGTGGGGGTCCATGAGCAGTTCTTC
CDR3 protein: CASSVFSSVGVHEQFF

J gene: TRBJ1-1
clone size: .
D gene: .
V gene: TRBV15
CDR3 length: 15
CDR3 DNA: TGTGCCACCAGCAGAGATAGACAGGTGAACACTGAAGCTTTCTTT
CDR3 protein: CATSRDRQVNTEAFF